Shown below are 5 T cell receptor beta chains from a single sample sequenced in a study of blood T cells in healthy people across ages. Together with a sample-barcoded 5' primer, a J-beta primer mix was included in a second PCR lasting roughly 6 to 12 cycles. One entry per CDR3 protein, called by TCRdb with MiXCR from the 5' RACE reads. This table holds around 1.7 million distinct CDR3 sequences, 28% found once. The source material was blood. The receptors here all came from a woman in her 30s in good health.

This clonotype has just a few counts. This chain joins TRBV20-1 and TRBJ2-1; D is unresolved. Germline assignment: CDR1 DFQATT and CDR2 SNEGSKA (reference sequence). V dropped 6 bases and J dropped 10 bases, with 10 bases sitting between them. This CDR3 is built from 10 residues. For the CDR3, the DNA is TGCAGTGCAGGCGGTTGGGAGCAGTTCTTC. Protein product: CSAGGWEQFF.

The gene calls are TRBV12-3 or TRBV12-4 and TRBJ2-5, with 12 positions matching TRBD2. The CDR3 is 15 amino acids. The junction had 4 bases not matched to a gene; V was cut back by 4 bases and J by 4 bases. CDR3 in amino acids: CASSSTSGSVETQYF. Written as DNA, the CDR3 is TGTGCCAGCAGTTCGACTAGCGGGAGTGTAGAGACCCAGTACTTC.

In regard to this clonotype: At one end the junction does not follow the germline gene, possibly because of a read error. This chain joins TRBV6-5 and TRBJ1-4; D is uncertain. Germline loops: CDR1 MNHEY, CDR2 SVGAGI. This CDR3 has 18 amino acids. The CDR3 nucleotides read TGTGCCAGCAGTTACCGGCCATACGTAAGGGCCTTTAATGAAAAACGGTTTTTT. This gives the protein CASSYRPYVRAFNEKRFF.

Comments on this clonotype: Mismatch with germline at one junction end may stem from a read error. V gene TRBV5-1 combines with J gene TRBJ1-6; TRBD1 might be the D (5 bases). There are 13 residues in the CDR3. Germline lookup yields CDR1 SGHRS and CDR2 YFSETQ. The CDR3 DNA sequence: TGCGCCGGCAGCTTAGCAGGGCGGTCACCCCTCCACTTT. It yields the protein CAGSLAGRSPLHF.

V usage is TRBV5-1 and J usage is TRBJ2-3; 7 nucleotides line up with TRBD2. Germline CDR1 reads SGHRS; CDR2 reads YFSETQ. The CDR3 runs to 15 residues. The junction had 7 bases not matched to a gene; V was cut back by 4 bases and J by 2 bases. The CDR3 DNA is TGCGCCAGCAGCCTGGCGGGGGACCCCACAGATACGCAGTATTTT. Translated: CASSLAGDPTDTQYF.